This T cell receptor beta chain stems from a study of siplizumab effects on memory and regulatory T cells. Broader study findings: Mappable alloreactive CD4+ clones were on average approximately 72% Treg-derived with siplizumab, around 30% in controls. The apparent diversity of naive T cells exceeded that of memory cells, and naive T cells seemed to make a major contribution to the alloresponse.

This clone was recorded only once. What it recognizes is unknown. Here immunoSEQ multiplex PCR was the method, and the copy in TCRdb shows in-frame clones only, minus some. This table holds some 100,000 clones, roughly 96% found once. The CDR3 is made up of 14 amino acids. The V end lost 0 bases, the J end lost 4 bases, and 10 bases lay between the germline ends. CDR1 and CDR2 (germline): SGHRS, YFSETQ. This sequence was found in a human donor in good health. Sequenced material: naive CD4+ T cells sorted from blood. The genes are TRBV5-1 and TRBJ1-2, with D hard to call. The CDR3 reads CASSLGGQLYGYTF. The DNA of the CDR3 is TGCGCCAGCAGCTTGGGGGGTCAGCTCTATGGCTACACCTTC.